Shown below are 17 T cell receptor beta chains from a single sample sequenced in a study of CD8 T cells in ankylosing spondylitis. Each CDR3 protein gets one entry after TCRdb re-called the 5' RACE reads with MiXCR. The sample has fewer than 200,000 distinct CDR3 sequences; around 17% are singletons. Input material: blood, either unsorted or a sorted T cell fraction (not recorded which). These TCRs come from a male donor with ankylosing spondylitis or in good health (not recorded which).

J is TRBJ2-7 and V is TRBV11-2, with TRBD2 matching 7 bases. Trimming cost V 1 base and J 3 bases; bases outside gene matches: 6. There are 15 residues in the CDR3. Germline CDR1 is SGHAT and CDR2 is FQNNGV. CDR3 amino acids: CASSLAASGYYEQYF. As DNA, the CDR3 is TGTGCCAGCAGCTTAGCAGCTAGCGGATACTACGAGCAGTACTTC.

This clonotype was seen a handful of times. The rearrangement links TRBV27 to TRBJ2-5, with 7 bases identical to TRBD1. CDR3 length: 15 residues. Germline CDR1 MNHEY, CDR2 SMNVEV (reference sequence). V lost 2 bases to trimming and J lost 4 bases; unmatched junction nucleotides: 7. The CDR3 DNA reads TGTGCCAGCAGTTTAGAGGGGGCGCATGGAGAGACCCAGTACTTC. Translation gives CASSLEGAHGETQYF.

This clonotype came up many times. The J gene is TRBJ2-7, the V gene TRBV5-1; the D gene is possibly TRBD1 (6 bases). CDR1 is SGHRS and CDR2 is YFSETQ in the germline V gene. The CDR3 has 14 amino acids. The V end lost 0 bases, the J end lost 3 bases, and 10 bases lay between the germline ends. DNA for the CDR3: TGCGCCAGCAGCTTGGAGGGACACGACTACGAGCAGTACTTC. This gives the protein CASSLEGHDYEQYF. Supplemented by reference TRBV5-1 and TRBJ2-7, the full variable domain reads KAGVTQTPRYLIKTRGQQVTLSCSPISGHRSVSWYQQTPGQGLQFLFEYFSETQRNKGNFPGRFSGRQFSNSRSEMNVSTLELGDSALYLCASSLEGHDYEQYFGPGTRLTVT.

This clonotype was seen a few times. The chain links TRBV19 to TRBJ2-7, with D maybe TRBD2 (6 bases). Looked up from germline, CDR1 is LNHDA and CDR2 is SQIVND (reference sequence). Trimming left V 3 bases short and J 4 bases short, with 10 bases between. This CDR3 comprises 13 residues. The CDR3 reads CASSMASGYEQYF. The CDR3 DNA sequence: TGTGCCAGTAGTATGGCCAGCGGGTACGAGCAGTACTTC.

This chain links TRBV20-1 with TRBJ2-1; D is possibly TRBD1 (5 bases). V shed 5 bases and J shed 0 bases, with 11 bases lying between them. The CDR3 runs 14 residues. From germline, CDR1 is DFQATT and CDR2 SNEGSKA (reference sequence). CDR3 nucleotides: TGCAGTGCTTCACAGGTTAACTCCTACAATGAGCAGTTCTTC. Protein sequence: CSASQVNSYNEQFF.

This CDR3 reads CASSPPTSQETQYF. The CDR3 region has the DNA TGTGCCAGCTCACCACCGACTAGTCAAGAGACCCAGTACTTC. The chain joins TRBV18 to TRBJ2-5; D may be TRBD2 (6 bases). CDR1 is KGHSH, CDR2 LQKENI, per germline. CDR3 size: 14 residues. The V and J ends lost 0 bases and 2 bases respectively, with 7 bases between them.

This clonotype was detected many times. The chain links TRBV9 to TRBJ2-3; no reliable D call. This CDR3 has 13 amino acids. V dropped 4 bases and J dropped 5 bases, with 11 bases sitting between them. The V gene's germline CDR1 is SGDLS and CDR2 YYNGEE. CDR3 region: CASSRDVGDTQYF. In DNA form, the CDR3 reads TGTGCCAGCAGCAGAGATGTTGGAGATACGCAGTATTTT.

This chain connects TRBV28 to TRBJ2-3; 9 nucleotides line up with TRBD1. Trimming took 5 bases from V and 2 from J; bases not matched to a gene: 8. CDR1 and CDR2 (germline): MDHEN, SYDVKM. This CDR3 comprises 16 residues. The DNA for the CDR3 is TGTGCCAGCAGTCCGACAGGGGGGGTAATCACAGATACGCAGTATTTT. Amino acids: CASSPTGGVITDTQYF.

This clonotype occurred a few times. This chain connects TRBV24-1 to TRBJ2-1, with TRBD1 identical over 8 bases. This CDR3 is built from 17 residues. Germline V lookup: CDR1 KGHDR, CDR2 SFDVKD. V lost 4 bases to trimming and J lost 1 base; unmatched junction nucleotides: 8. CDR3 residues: CATSDQDRGSSYNEQFF. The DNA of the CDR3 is TGTGCCACCAGTGACCAAGACAGGGGATCATCCTACAATGAGCAGTTCTTC.

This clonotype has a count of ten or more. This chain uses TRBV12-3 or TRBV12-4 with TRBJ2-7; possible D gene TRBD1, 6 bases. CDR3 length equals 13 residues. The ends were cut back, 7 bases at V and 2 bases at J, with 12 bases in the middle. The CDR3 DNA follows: TGTGCCAGCACCGGGACAACCCCCTACGAGCAGTACTTC. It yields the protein CASTGTTPYEQYF.

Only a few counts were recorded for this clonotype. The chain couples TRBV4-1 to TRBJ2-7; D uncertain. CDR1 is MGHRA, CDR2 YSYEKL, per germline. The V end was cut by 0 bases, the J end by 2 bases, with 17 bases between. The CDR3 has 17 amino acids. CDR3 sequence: CASSQEYLGYRPYEQYF. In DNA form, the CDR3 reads TGCGCCAGCAGCCAAGAATATCTCGGGTACCGCCCCTACGAGCAGTACTTC.

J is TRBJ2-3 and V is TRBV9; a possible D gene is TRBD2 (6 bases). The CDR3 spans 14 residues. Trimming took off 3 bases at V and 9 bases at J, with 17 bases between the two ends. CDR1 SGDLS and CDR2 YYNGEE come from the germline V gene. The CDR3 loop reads CASSAGGLAETQYF. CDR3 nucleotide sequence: TGTGCCAGCAGCGCTGGGGGACTTGCGGAAACGCAGTATTTT.

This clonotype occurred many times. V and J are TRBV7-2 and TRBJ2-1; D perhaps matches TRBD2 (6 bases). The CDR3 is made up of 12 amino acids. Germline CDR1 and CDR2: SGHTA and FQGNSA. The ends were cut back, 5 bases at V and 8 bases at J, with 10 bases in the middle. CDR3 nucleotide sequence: TGTGCCAGCAGCCCCCCGGGGGATGAGCAGTTCTTC. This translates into CASSPPGDEQFF.

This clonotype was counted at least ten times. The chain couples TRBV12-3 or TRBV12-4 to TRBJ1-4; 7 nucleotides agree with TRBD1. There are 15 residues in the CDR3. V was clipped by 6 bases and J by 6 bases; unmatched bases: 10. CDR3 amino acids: CASSAGTAIHEKLFF. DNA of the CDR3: TGTGCCAGCAGCGCCGGGACAGCTATACATGAAAAACTGTTTTTT.

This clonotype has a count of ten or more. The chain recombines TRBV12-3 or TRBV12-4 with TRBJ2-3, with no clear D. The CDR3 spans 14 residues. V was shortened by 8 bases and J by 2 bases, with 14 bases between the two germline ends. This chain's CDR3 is CASALDEVTDTQYF. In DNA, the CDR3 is TGTGCCAGCGCCCTAGATGAAGTCACAGATACGCAGTATTTT.

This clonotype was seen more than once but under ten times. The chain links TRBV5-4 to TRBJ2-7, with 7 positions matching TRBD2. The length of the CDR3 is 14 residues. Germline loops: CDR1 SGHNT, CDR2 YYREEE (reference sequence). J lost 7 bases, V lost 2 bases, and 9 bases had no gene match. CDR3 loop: CASSLKRGDDEQYF. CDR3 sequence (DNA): TGTGCCAGCAGCTTAAAGCGGGGTGACGATGAGCAGTACTTC.

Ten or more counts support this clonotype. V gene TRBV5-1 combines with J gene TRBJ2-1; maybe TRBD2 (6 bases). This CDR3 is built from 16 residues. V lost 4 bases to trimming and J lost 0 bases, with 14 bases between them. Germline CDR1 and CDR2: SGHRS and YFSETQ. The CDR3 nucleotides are TGCGCCAGCAGCATTGGGACTCGGAGCTCCTACAATGAGCAGTTCTTC. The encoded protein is CASSIGTRSSYNEQFF.